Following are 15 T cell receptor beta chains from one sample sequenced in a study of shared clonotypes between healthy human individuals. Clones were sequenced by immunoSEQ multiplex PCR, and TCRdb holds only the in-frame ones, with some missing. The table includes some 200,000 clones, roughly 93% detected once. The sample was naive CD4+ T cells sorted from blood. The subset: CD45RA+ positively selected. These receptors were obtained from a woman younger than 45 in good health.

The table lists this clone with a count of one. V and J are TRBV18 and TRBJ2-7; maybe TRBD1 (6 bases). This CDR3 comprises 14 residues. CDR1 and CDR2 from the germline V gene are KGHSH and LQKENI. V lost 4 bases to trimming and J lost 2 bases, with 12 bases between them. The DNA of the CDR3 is TGTGCCAGCTCACTAACCCAGGGGACCTACGAGCAGTACTTC. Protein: CASSLTQGTYEQYF. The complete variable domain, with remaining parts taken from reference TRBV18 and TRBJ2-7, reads NAGVMQNPRHLVRRRGQEARLRCSPMKGHSHVYWYRQLPEEGLKFMVYLQKENIIDESGMPKERFSAEFPKEGPSILRIQQVVRGDSAAYFCASSLTQGTYEQYFGPGTRLTVT.

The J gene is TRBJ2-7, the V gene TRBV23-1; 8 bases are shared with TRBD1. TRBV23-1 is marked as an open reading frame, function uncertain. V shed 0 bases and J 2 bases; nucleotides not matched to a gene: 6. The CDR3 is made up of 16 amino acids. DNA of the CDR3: TGCGCCAGCAGTCAATCATCCGGACAGGGCACCTACGAGCAGTACTTC. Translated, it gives CASSQSSGQGTYEQYF.

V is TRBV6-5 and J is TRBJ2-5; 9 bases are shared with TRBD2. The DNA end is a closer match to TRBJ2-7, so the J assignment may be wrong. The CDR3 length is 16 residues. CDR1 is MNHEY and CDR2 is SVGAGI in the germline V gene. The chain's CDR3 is CASSSRGSGRSYEQYF. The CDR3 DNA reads TGTGCCAGCAGTTCCCGGGGTAGCGGGAGATCCTACGAGCAGTACTTC.

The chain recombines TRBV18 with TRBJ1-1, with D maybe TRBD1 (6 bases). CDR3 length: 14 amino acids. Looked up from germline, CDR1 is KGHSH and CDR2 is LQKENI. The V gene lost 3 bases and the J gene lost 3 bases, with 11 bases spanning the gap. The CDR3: CASSPHREYTEAFF. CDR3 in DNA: TGTGCCAGCTCACCCCACAGGGAATACACTGAAGCTTTCTTT.

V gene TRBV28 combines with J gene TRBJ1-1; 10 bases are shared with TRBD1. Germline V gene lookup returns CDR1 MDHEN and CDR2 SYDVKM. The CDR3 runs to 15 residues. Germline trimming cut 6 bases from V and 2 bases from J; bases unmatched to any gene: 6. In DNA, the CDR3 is TGTGCCAGCAGCCCCGGGACAGGGGCTAACACTGAAGCTTTCTTT. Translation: CASSPGTGANTEAFF.

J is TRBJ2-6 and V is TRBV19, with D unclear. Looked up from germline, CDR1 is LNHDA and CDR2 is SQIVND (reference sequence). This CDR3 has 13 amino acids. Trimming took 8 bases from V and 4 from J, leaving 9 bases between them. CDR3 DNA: TGTGCCAGTGGGTTATCGGGGGCCAACGTCCTGACTTTC. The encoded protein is CASGLSGANVLTF.

CDR3 coding DNA: TGTGCCAGTAGTCCAGGGTGGACTAGCGGGAGGGCCGGATACGAGCAGTACTTC. It encodes CASSPGWTSGRAGYEQYF. The genes are TRBV19 and TRBJ2-5; the match to TRBD2 covers 15 bases. The closer fit of TRBJ2-7 to the DNA end suggests the J call may be wrong. This CDR3 region has 18 residues. CDR1 is LNHDA, CDR2 SQIVND, per germline (reference sequence).

The CDR3 coding sequence is TGTGCCAGCAGGTCCGATACTTTCACTGAAGCTTTCTTT. It is translated as CASRSDTFTEAFF. The chain links TRBV2 to TRBJ1-1; D uncertain. This CDR3 is 13 amino acids long. Germline CDR1 SNHLY, CDR2 FYNNEI. V lost 6 bases and J 4 bases, leaving 12 bases between the germline ends.

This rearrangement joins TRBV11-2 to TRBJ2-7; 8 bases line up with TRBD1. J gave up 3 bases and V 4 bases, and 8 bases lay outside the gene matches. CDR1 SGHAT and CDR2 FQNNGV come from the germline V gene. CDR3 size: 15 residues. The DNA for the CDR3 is TGTGCCAGCAGCTCCTACAGGGGGAGGCACTACGAGCAGTACTTC. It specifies CASSSYRGRHYEQYF.

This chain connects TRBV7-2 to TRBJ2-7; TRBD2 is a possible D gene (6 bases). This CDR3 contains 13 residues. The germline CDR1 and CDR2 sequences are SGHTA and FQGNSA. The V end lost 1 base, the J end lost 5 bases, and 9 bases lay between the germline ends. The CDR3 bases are TGTGCCAGCAGCTTAGTCGGAGGGGACGAGCAGTACTTC. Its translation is CASSLVGGDEQYF.

CDR3 bases: TGTGCCAGCAGCCCCCGACCGGGACAGGGCCACGAGCAGTACTTC. It yields the protein CASSPRPGQGHEQYF. The rearrangement uses TRBV5-4 and TRBJ2-7, with 9 bases fitting TRBD1. The germline V gene encodes CDR1 SGHNT and CDR2 YYREEE (reference sequence). The CDR3 length is 15 residues. With 4 bases clipped from V and 5 bases from J, the junction kept 10 bases outside the gene matches.

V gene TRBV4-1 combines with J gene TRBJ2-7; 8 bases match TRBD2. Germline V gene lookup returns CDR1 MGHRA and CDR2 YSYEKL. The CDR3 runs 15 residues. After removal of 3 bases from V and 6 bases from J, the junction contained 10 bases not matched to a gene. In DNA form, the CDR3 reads TGCGCCAGCAGCCAGTTGGGGTTAGCGGGATCCGAGCAGTACTTC. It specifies CASSQLGLAGSEQYF.

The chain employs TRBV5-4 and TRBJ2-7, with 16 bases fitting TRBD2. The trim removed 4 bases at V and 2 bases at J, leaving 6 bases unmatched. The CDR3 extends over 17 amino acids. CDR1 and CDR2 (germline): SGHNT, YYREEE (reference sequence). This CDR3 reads CASSETGTSGRAYEQYF. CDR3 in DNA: TGTGCCAGCAGCGAGACCGGGACTAGCGGGAGGGCCTACGAGCAGTACTTC.

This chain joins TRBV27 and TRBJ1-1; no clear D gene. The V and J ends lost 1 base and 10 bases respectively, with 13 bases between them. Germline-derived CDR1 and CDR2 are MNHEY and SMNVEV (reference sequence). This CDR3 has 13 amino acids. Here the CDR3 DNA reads TGTGCCAGCAGTTTATTACGGGGTGAGGGAGCTTTCTTT. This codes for CASSLLRGEGAFF.

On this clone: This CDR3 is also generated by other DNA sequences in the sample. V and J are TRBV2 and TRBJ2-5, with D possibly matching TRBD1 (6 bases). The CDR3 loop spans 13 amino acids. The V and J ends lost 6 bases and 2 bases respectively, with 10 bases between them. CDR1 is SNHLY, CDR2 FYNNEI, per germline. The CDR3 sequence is CASRTGPQETQYF. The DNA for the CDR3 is TGTGCCAGCAGGACAGGCCCACAAGAGACCCAGTACTTC.